The rows below give T cell receptor beta chains drawn from one sample of a study of blood T cell repertoires in COVID-19. Generated by immunoSEQ multiplex PCR, the TCRdb table keeps only in-frame clones and is missing some. The sample comprises about 33,000 clones, 78% of which are singletons, and over 15% rests with the top ten. The specimen sequenced was peripheral blood. The receptor source for this set is a man between 65 and 79 years old with acute or convalescent COVID-19. CDR3s include the opening cysteine and the closing phenylalanine or tryptophan. A D gene is named only where the DNA matches it firmly. A clone size is listed for some rows: how often the clone was seen (once, few, many), or a class if it is expanded.

J gene | clone size | V gene | D gene | CDR3 protein | CDR3 DNA
TRBJ1-4 | - | TRBV12-3/TRBV12-4 | - | CASKRSTNEKLFF | TGTGCCAGCAAGAGATCAACTAATGAAAAACTGTTTTTT
TRBJ1-4 | - | TRBV29-1 | - | CSVVQGSEKLFF | TGCAGCGTTGTACAGGGAAGCGAAAAACTGTTTTTT
TRBJ1-1 | few | TRBV5-8 | - | CASSHTPGTQNTEAFF | TGTGCCAGCAGCCATACACCCGGGACACAGAACACTGAAGCTTTCTTT
TRBJ1-2 | - | TRBV2 | TRBD1 | CASVTDRGQGRGGYTF | TGTGCCAGCGTTACCGACAGGGGCCAAGGGAGAGGTGGCTACACCTTC
TRBJ2-4 | - | TRBV12-3/TRBV12-4 | - | CASTHMQNIQYF | TGTGCCAGCACCCACATGCAAAACATTCAGTACTTC
TRBJ1-4 | - | TRBV4-3 | - | CASSQANGQNEKLFF | TGCGCCAGCAGTCAGGCGAACGGACAGAATGAAAAACTGTTTTTT
TRBJ1-1 | few | TRBV12-3/TRBV12-4 | TRBD1 | CASSQGVRAEAFF | TGTGCCAGCAGTCAGGGGGTTCGGGCTGAAGCTTTCTTT
TRBJ1-1 | - | TRBV6-6 | - | CASRRHAEAFF | TGTGCCAGCAGGCGCCATGCTGAAGCTTTCTTT
TRBJ2-7 | - | TRBV18 | - | CASSPGSGSSGEQYF | TGTGCCAGCTCACCAGGGAGCGGTAGCTCAGGAGAGCAGTACTTC
TRBJ2-7 | - | TRBV25-1 | TRBD1 | CASSDDRATYEQYF | TGTGCCAGCAGTGATGACAGGGCGACCTACGAGCAGTACTTC
TRBJ2-2 | - | TRBV30 | TRBD2 | CAWTHQRGGPGELFF | TGTGCCTGGACCCACCAAAGGGGAGGGCCCGGGGAGCTGTTTTTT
TRBJ2-3 | few | TRBV11-2 | TRBD2 | CASSYRGGVVDTQYF | TGTGCCAGCAGCTACCGCGGGGGAGTCGTAGATACGCAGTATTTT
TRBJ2-7 | few | TRBV11-2 | - | CASSKPFHSNKSYEQYF | TGTGCCAGCAGCAAACCCTTCCACAGTAACAAATCCTACGAGCAGTACTTC
TRBJ2-2 | - | TRBV18 | TRBD2 | CASSPGTSGEGELFF | TGTGCCAGCTCACCAGGGACTAGCGGAGAGGGGGAGCTGTTTTTT
TRBJ1-1 | - | TRBV9 | - | CASSVGSGPGFGTEAFF | TGTGCCAGCAGCGTAGGGTCTGGCCCCGGGTTTGGCACTGAAGCTTTCTTT
TRBJ1-1 | - | TRBV9 | - | CASSAMLGQNTEAFF | TGTGCCAGCAGCGCTATGCTGGGACAGAACACTGAAGCTTTCTTT
TRBJ1-1 | - | TRBV6-5 | TRBD1 | CAVRQGQKTEAFF | TGTGCCGTACGACAGGGACAGAAAACTGAAGCTTTCTTT
TRBJ1-2 | once | TRBV7-2 | TRBD1 | CASSQIPGQGAGYGYTF | TGTGCCAGCAGTCAAATCCCGGGACAGGGAGCAGGCTATGGCTACACCTTC
TRBJ1-5 | - | TRBV18 | - | CASSPADLSRGAQPQHF | TGTGCCAGCTCACCCGCTGATCTTTCCAGGGGCGCTCAGCCCCAGCATTTT
TRBJ1-3 | - | TRBV7-9 | - | CASSPDARGGNTIYF | TGTGCCAGCAGCCCCGACGCCCGGGGGGGAAACACCATATATTTT
TRBJ2-5 | few | TRBV6-2/TRBV6-3 | TRBD2 | CASSPVGLAGAHQETQYF | TGTGCCAGCAGCCCAGTAGGACTAGCGGGGGCGCATCAAGAGACCCAGTACTTC
TRBJ2-3 | few | TRBV7-9 | TRBD2 | CASSLGLAGVLDTQYF | TGTGCCAGCAGCTTAGGGCTAGCGGGAGTCTTGGATACGCAGTATTTT
TRBJ2-7 | few | TRBV6-2/TRBV6-3 | - | CASSYLLGNRGSYEQYF | TGTGCCAGCAGTTACCTCCTGGGCAACCGGGGATCCTACGAGCAGTACTTC
TRBJ2-7 | - | TRBV29-1 | - | CSVRRGRQTSYEQYF | TGCAGCGTGCGAAGAGGCCGACAGACCTCCTACGAGCAGTACTTC
TRBJ1-1 | few | TRBV10-2 | - | CASSDGGSRNTEAFF | TGCGCCAGCAGTGACGGCGGATCCAGAAACACTGAAGCTTTCTTT
TRBJ2-2 | - | TRBV7-2 | - | CASSYRGKNTGELFF | TGTGCCAGCAGCTATAGGGGGAAAAACACCGGGGAGCTGTTTTTT
TRBJ2-3 | few | TRBV3-1/TRBV3-2 | - | CASSQQEGAADTQYF | TGTGCCAGCAGCCAACAAGAAGGAGCGGCAGATACGCAGTATTTT
TRBJ2-1 | few | TRBV10-3 | TRBD2 | CAIRGGGESSYNEQFF | TGTGCCATCCGGGGGGGCGGGGAGAGCTCCTACAATGAGCAGTTCTTC
TRBJ2-1 | - | TRBV30 | TRBD2 | CAWSLRGGRSINEQFF | TGTGCCTGGAGTCTCCGGGGGGGGCGTTCAATCAATGAGCAGTTCTTC
TRBJ2-3 | - | TRBV11-2 | TRBD1 | CASSLKGWTGGSNTQYF | TGTGCCAGCAGCTTAAAGGGGTGGACAGGGGGATCGAATACGCAGTATTTT
TRBJ2-1 | - | TRBV30 | TRBD2 | CAWSVISPLGTSGRAGRQFF | TGTGCCTGGAGTGTAATTTCCCCCCTGGGGACTAGCGGGAGAGCGGGTAGGCAGTTCTTC
TRBJ2-1 | once | TRBV4-1 | TRBD2 | CASSQVASGSYEQFF | TGCGCCAGCAGCCAAGTCGCTAGCGGGAGCTATGAGCAGTTCTTC
TRBJ2-5 | - | TRBV7-2 | - | CASSLQGGYEKLETQYF | TGTGCCAGCAGCTTACAGGGAGGCTATGAAAAGTTGGAGACCCAGTACTTC
TRBJ2-5 | - | TRBV18 | TRBD1 | CASSPLQGARETQYF | TGTGCCAGCTCACCGTTGCAGGGGGCCAGGGAGACCCAGTACTTC
TRBJ1-1 | - | TRBV11-2 | - | CASSLDPGFNTEAFF | TGTGCCAGCAGCTTAGATCCAGGGTTCAACACTGAAGCTTTCTTT
TRBJ2-7 | - | TRBV3-1/TRBV3-2 | TRBD2 | CASSQDQASGGGEQYF | TGTGCCAGCAGCCAAGATCAGGCTAGCGGGGGGGGTGAGCAGTACTTC
TRBJ2-2 | once | TRBV7-9 | - | CASSSGTGELFF | TGTGCCAGCAGCTCAGGCACCGGGGAGCTGTTTTTT
TRBJ2-5 | - | TRBV29-1 | - | CSAIFPRQHQETQYF | TGCAGCGCTATATTCCCTAGGCAGCATCAAGAGACCCAGTACTTC
TRBJ2-1 | - | TRBV3-1/TRBV3-2 | TRBD2 | CASSQPGLAGGRSGNEQFF | TGTGCCAGCAGCCAGCCGGGACTAGCGGGGGGGCGATCCGGCAATGAGCAGTTCTTC
TRBJ2-7 | - | TRBV7-9 | TRBD1 | CASSLTGTGTYEQYF | TGTGCCAGCAGCTTGACCGGGACAGGGACATACGAGCAGTACTTC
TRBJ1-1 | - | TRBV18 | - | CASSPASGGVSAFF | TGTGCCAGCTCACCGGCCTCGGGGGGTGTCTCAGCTTTCTTT